This note documents a single TCR beta chain sequence. No antigen is known for it. The CDR3 totals 16 residues. CDR1 is SGHDT, CDR2 YYEEEE, per germline. The junction had 6 bases not matched to a gene; V was cut back by 4 bases and J by 1 base. This sample is part of a study of cytomegalovirus exposure and HLA in healthy donors. Study-wide results and caveats: While the bulk of TCR sequences proved rare, some public TCRs turned up in many donors. The authors listed 164 TCR beta chains as cytomegalovirus-associated. Reports credit the classifier with highly specific, highly sensitive diagnosis of cytomegalovirus status. TCR clusters originating in the first cohort tended to co-occur in the roughly 120 validation repertoires, according to a later analysis.

The protocol was immunoSEQ multiplex PCR, while the TCRdb copy is restricted to in-frame clones and leaves out a portion. The sample has roughly 120,000 clones; 85% to 90% are singletons. The V call is TRBV5-6, the J call TRBJ2-2, with 8 bases aligning to TRBD2. The material sequenced was PBMCs. The receptor comes from a woman in her twenties or thirties in good health and CMV-seropositive. This chain's CDR3 is CASSPDSGRNTGELFF. CDR3 nucleotide sequence: TGTGCCAGCAGCCCGGACAGCGGGAGGAACACCGGGGAGCTGTTTTTT.